The 13 T cell receptor beta chains in this list originate from one sample, sequenced in a study of blood T cell repertoires in COVID-19. Generated by immunoSEQ multiplex PCR, the TCRdb table keeps only in-frame clones and is missing some. This sample has just over 300,000 clones, with around 90% found just once. Sequencing was done on a sample of peripheral blood. These receptor sequences come from a young man with active or convalescent COVID-19.

The rearrangement joins TRBV24-1 to TRBJ1-2; D perhaps matches TRBD1 (5 bases). Between the trimmed V and J ends, which lost 6 bases and 7 bases, there was a span of 20 bases. Germline CDR1 is KGHDR and CDR2 is SFDVKD. This CDR3 region has 15 residues. This CDR3 is CATSPPGGRMVGYTF. The CDR3 nucleotides are TGTGCCACCAGTCCCCCCGGGGGTCGGATGGTTGGCTACACCTTC.

J is TRBJ1-1 and V is TRBV2, with D tentatively TRBD1 (6 bases). The CDR3 consists of 13 residues. V was trimmed by 5 bases and J by 7 bases, leaving 14 bases between them. Germline CDR1 and CDR2: SNHLY and FYNNEI. The CDR3 loop is CASSIQGYSEAFF. The DNA for the CDR3 is TGTGCCAGCAGTATACAGGGATATAGTGAAGCTTTCTTT.

This sequence joins TRBV10-3 and TRBJ2-7; 8 bases match TRBD2. V shed 5 bases and J 0 bases; nucleotides not matched to a gene: 18. In germline, CDR1 is ENHRY, CDR2 SYGVKD. The CDR3 extends over 19 amino acids. The CDR3 loop reads CAISPQGGTSGVLSYEQYF. In DNA form, the CDR3 reads TGTGCCATCAGTCCCCAAGGCGGAACTAGCGGAGTACTCTCCTACGAGCAGTACTTC.

The chain links TRBV18 to TRBJ2-7; TRBD1 is a possible D gene (5 bases). The germline CDR1 and CDR2 sequences are KGHSH and LQKENI. V lost 1 base to trimming and J lost 0 bases, with 7 bases between them. The CDR3 runs 14 residues. The CDR3 region is CASSPRQFSYEQYF. The CDR3, as DNA: TGTGCCAGCTCACCACGACAGTTCTCCTACGAGCAGTACTTC.

V usage is TRBV5-1 and J usage is TRBJ1-1, with D unresolved. Germline V gene sequence: CDR1 SGHRS, CDR2 YFSETQ. The CDR3 has 14 residues. V was pared by 0 bases and J by 2 bases, with 8 bases between. The CDR3 loop reads CASSLAGDNTEAFF. CDR3 bases: TGCGCCAGCAGCTTGGCCGGAGACAACACTGAAGCTTTCTTT.

The rearrangement joins TRBV2 to TRBJ2-7; no firm D call. This CDR3 contains 12 residues. Germline CDR1 is SNHLY and CDR2 is FYNNEI. V was trimmed by 7 bases and J by 4 bases, leaving 11 bases between them. CDR3 sequence: CASTPPGYEQYF. The DNA of the CDR3 is TGTGCCAGCACCCCCCCCGGGTACGAGCAGTACTTC.

J is TRBJ2-3 and V is TRBV16; 8 bases fit TRBD1. The CDR3 sequence is 17 residues long. The V gene's germline CDR1 is KGHSY and CDR2 FQNENV. The V segment lost 2 bases and the J segment 0 bases; nucleotides outside the gene matches: 7. The CDR3 DNA follows: TGTGCCAGCAGCCAACCCCCCAGGGGGCCAAGCACAGATACGCAGTATTTT. This gives the protein CASSQPPRGPSTDTQYF.

V and J are TRBV12-3 or TRBV12-4 and TRBJ2-1, with TRBD1 matching over 8 bases. The junction had 9 bases not matched to a gene; V was cut back by 7 bases and J by 10 bases. The CDR3 extends over 13 amino acids. CDR3 in amino acids: CASILTGVGEQFF. CDR3 DNA: TGTGCCAGCATCCTGACAGGGGTAGGAGAGCAGTTCTTC.

The chain has TRBV5-1 and TRBJ1-4; D gene uncertain. From germline, CDR1 is SGHRS and CDR2 YFSETQ. Trimming shortened V by 4 bases and J by 3 bases, and 10 bases separated the two germline ends. The CDR3 is 14 residues long. CDR3 region: CASSLRWANEKLFF. The CDR3 DNA is TGCGCCAGCAGCCTGAGGTGGGCTAATGAAAAACTGTTTTTT.

The rearrangement links TRBV25-1 to TRBJ1-2; 9 bases are a match to TRBD1. CDR3 length: 13 residues. V shed 4 bases, J shed 7 bases, and the junction held 4 bases outside the gene matches. The V gene's germline CDR1 is MGHDK and CDR2 SYGVNS. In DNA form, the CDR3 reads TGTGCCAGCAGTGTTGGACAGGGGTTTGGCTACACCTTC. Its protein is CASSVGQGFGYTF.

Only a few counts were recorded for this clone. V is TRBV6-2 or TRBV6-3 and J is TRBJ2-6; a weak D match, TRBD1 (6 bases). Germline values: CDR1 MNHEY, CDR2 SVGEGT. This CDR3 has 14 residues. V gave up 5 bases and J gave up 2 bases, with 7 bases separating them. Here the CDR3 DNA reads TGTGCCAGCAGTCAGGGGCCTGGGGCCAACGTCCTGACTTTC. Its protein is CASSQGPGANVLTF.

This clone was picked up one time. The V and J genes are TRBV24-1 and TRBJ1-1; TRBD1 matches at 7 bases. The germline gives CDR1 KGHDR, CDR2 SFDVKD. The V and J ends lost 0 bases and 5 bases, in that order; junction bases with no gene match: 5. The CDR3 extends over 15 amino acids. As DNA, the CDR3 is TGTGCCACCAGTGATTTGAGGGGGCAGGAGACTGAAGCTTTCTTT. Translating it yields CATSDLRGQETEAFF.

The V and J genes are TRBV18 and TRBJ2-5; 14 nucleotides align to TRBD2. This CDR3 has 17 residues. Per germline, CDR1 KGHSH and CDR2 LQKENI. Germline trimming cut 0 bases from V and 5 bases from J; bases unmatched to any gene: 5. CDR3 protein: CASSPPGGLAGVETQYF. CDR3 nucleotides: TGTGCCAGCTCACCACCGGGGGGACTAGCGGGAGTGGAGACCCAGTACTTC. The full variable domain, rest sourced from reference TRBV18 and TRBJ2-5, is NAGVMQNPRHLVRRRGQEARLRCSPMKGHSHVYWYRQLPEEGLKFMVYLQKENIIDESGMPKERFSAEFPKEGPSILRIQQVVRGDSAAYFCASSPPGGLAGVETQYFGPGTRLLVL.